This T cell receptor beta chain stems from a study of blood T cell repertoires in COVID-19. Study as a whole: The analysed material was cDNA or gDNA that came from T cells, B-cell-depleted T cells, or PBMCs.

The method was immunoSEQ multiplex PCR; TCRdb's version includes in-frame clones alone and lacks a portion of them. The table shows approximately 88,000 clones, with about 70% occurring only once. CDR1 and CDR2 (germline): MNHEY, SVGAGI. The length of the CDR3 is 16 residues. V was clipped by 2 bases and J by 2 bases, with 10 bases between them. The receptor comes from a woman of 80 years or more with active or convalescent COVID-19. The source material was peripheral blood. J is TRBJ1-6 and V is TRBV6-5; the D is unclear. CDR3 nucleotides: TGTGCCAGCAGTTACCCCTTTACAGCCTATAATTCACCCCTCCACTTT. Amino acids: CASSYPFTAYNSPLHF.